This TCR beta chain was identified in a study of cytomegalovirus exposure and HLA in healthy donors. About the research overall: The same platform as the roughly 700 first-cohort repertoires was used for the 95 to 150 validation repertoires, a later analysis reported. General study points: Most TCR sequences were seen very rarely across donors, but some public TCRs occurred in many.

Regarding this clone: Its antigen remains unidentified.

The repertoire was sequenced with immunoSEQ multiplex PCR; TCRdb's copy has only in-frame clones and lacks some. Among more than 200,000 clones, more than 75% were seen once, and the ten largest hold more than 10%. Germline V gene sequence: CDR1 SNHLY, CDR2 FYNNEI. This CDR3 is 13 amino acids long. Trimming took 4 bases from V and 6 from J, leaving 9 bases between them. The chain links TRBV2 to TRBJ2-2; either TRBD1 or TRBD2 may fit D (5 bases each). The sequenced material came from PBMCs. This TCR was sampled from a man aged 18 to 29 in good health and CMV-seropositive. CDR3 loop: CASSVRGAGELFF. CDR3 in DNA: TGTGCCAGCAGTGTGAGAGGGGCCGGGGAGCTGTTTTTT.